The rows below give T cell receptor beta chains drawn from one sample of a study of T cells in Graves' hyperthyroidism and ophthalmopathy. Each CDR3 protein is one row after TCRdb ran MiXCR on the multiplex PCR reads. In the table there are roughly 500,000 distinct CDR3 sequences, 15% to 20% of which are singletons. Sequences were obtained from blood. All receptors come from a woman in her twenties or thirties with Graves' ophthalmopathy. The CDR3 runs from the conserved cysteine through the conserved F or W. The order of the fields is clone size, J gene, V gene, D gene, CDR3 protein, CDR3 DNA. D genes are given only for firm matches. Clone size is stated in some rows and not others, as once, few, many or a class when expanded.

. | TRBJ2-3 | TRBV20-1 | . | CSARAIAARTDTQYF | TGCAGTGCTAGGGCAATAGCGGCGCGCACAGATACGCAGTATTTT
many | TRBJ1-1 | TRBV27 | . | CASSWSGAGNTEAFF | TGTGCCAGCAGTTGGTCGGGGGCAGGGAACACTGAAGCTTTCTTT
many | TRBJ1-1 | TRBV30 | . | CAWSSGAVNTEAFF | TGTGCCTGGAGTTCGGGTGCGGTGAACACTGAAGCTTTCTTT
many | TRBJ1-2 | TRBV11-2 | . | CASSHPRRNGYTF | TGTGCCAGCAGCCATCCCCGGCGGAATGGCTACACCTTC
many | TRBJ2-1 | TRBV7-3 | . | CASSLTQYNEQFF | TGTGCCAGCAGCTTAACGCAGTACAATGAGCAGTTCTTC
many | TRBJ2-3 | TRBV2 | TRBD2 | CASRASGRVDTQYF | TGTGCCAGCAGGGCTAGCGGGAGAGTAGATACGCAGTATTTT
. | TRBJ2-2 | TRBV6-6 | . | CASSYGPPWVAGELFF | TGTGCCAGCAGTTACGGCCCCCCCTGGGTTGCCGGGGAGCTGTTTTTT
. | TRBJ1-5 | TRBV28 | . | CASSLRRGGNQPQHF | TGTGCCAGCAGTTTGCGGAGGGGTGGCAATCAGCCCCAGCATTTT
many | TRBJ2-7 | TRBV12-3/TRBV12-4 | . | CASSLEAGPLGYEQYF | TGTGCCAGCAGTTTAGAGGCAGGACCTTTAGGCTACGAGCAGTACTTC
many | TRBJ2-1 | TRBV20-1 | TRBD2 | CSARFVAGGAFEQFF | TGCAGTGCTAGATTCGTAGCGGGAGGCGCATTTGAGCAGTTCTTC
many | TRBJ2-5 | TRBV20-1 | . | CSAVEGIQTQYF | TGCAGTGCCGTAGAAGGGATACAGACCCAGTACTTC
many | TRBJ2-7 | TRBV20-1 | . | CSARDRIVEQYF | TGCAGTGCTAGGGACCGGATCGTCGAGCAGTACTTC
many | TRBJ2-1 | TRBV28 | . | CASGLGSTGYNEQFF | TGTGCCAGCGGGTTAGGAAGCACCGGATACAATGAGCAGTTCTTC
few | TRBJ2-1 | TRBV12-3/TRBV12-4 | . | CASSLSQEDEQFF | TGTGCCAGCAGCCTAAGCCAGGAGGATGAGCAGTTCTTC
. | TRBJ2-5 | TRBV12-3/TRBV12-4 | TRBD1 | CASSPGTGGVETQYF | TGTGCCAGCAGTCCCGGGACAGGGGGCGTAGAGACCCAGTACTTC
many | TRBJ1-1 | TRBV5-8 | . | CASSPFRGRSTEAFF | TGTGCCAGCAGTCCTTTTAGGGGAAGGAGCACTGAAGCTTTCTTT
many | TRBJ2-3 | TRBV5-1 | TRBD2 | CASSSVTSGIMNTQYF | TGCGCCAGCAGCTCCGTGACTAGCGGAATCATGAATACGCAGTATTTT
few | TRBJ2-5 | TRBV19 | . | CASSISRGQSVQYF | TGTGCCAGTAGTATATCGAGGGGACAAAGTGTCCAGTACTTC
many | TRBJ2-1 | TRBV6-2/TRBV6-3 | TRBD2 | CASSYASGRSSSYNEQFF | TGTGCCAGCAGTTACGCTAGCGGGAGGTCGAGCTCCTACAATGAGCAGTTCTTC
many | TRBJ1-5 | TRBV12-3/TRBV12-4 | . | CASSPALRSNQPQHF | TGTGCCAGCAGCCCCGCCCTCCGTAGCAATCAGCCCCAGCATTTT
. | TRBJ2-6 | TRBV6-2/TRBV6-3 | . | CASSKRLSGANVLTF | TGTGCCAGCAGTAAGAGACTATCTGGGGCCAACGTCCTGACTTTC
. | TRBJ2-7 | TRBV24-1 | TRBD2 | CATSDPGGSGSSRNEQYF | TGTGCCACCAGTGATCCAGGAGGTAGCGGGAGTTCTCGCAATGAGCAGTACTTC
. | TRBJ2-1 | TRBV20-1 | . | CSARRQYNEQFF | TGCAGTGCTAGGAGGCAGTACAATGAGCAGTTCTTC
many | TRBJ2-1 | TRBV3-1 | TRBD2 | CASSPTGGSNEQFF | TGTGCCAGCAGCCCTACCGGGGGGAGCAATGAGCAGTTCTTC
. | TRBJ2-5 | TRBV28 | TRBD2 | CASCSRTSGRASGQETQYF | TGTGCCAGTTGTTCCCGGACTAGCGGGAGGGCCTCGGGCCAAGAGACCCAGTACTTC
many | TRBJ1-5 | TRBV28 | . | CASSLAARRSNQPQHF | TGTGCCAGCAGTTTAGCAGCTCGGAGGTCAAATCAGCCCCAGCATTTT
. | TRBJ1-4 | TRBV6-5 | . | CTSSYGGATNEKLFF | TGTACCAGCAGTTACGGGGGGGCAACGAATGAAAAACTGTTTTTT
. | TRBJ2-3 | TRBV20-1 | . | CSARDGGPTDTQYF | TGCAGTGCTAGAGATGGGGGGCCCACAGATACGCAGTATTTT
few | TRBJ1-2 | TRBV28 | TRBD1 | CASSLFGGGRGKEGYTF | TGTGCCAGCAGTTTATTCGGCGGGGGCAGGGGGAAGGAAGGCTACACCTTC
. | TRBJ1-4 | TRBV9 | . | CASSVEVEVEREKLFF | TGTGCCAGCAGCGTAGAGGTGGAGGTGGAGCGTGAAAAACTGTTTTTT
many | TRBJ2-5 | TRBV7-9 | . | CASSLGPAQETQYF | TGTGCCAGCAGCTTAGGCCCCGCCCAGGAGACCCAGTACTTC
once | TRBJ2-2 | TRBV6-9 | . | CASSYSNGKDGELFF | TGTGCCAGCAGTTACTCGAACGGAAAGGACGGGGAGCTGTTTTTT
. | TRBJ2-2 | TRBV28 | . | CASSLWASNAGELFF | TGTGCCAGCAGTTTATGGGCTAGCAATGCCGGGGAGCTGTTTTTT
few | TRBJ2-5 | TRBV4-3 | . | CASSQEDGEETQYF | TGCGCCAGCAGCCAAGAAGACGGAGAAGAGACCCAGTACTTC
. | TRBJ2-1 | TRBV5-1 | . | CASSLESRAVGEQFF | TGCGCCAGCAGCTTGGAATCTAGGGCGGTTGGTGAGCAGTTCTTC
few | TRBJ2-7 | TRBV6-2/TRBV6-3 | TRBD2 | CASGDYSYEQYF | TGTGCCAGCGGGGACTACTCCTACGAGCAGTACTTC